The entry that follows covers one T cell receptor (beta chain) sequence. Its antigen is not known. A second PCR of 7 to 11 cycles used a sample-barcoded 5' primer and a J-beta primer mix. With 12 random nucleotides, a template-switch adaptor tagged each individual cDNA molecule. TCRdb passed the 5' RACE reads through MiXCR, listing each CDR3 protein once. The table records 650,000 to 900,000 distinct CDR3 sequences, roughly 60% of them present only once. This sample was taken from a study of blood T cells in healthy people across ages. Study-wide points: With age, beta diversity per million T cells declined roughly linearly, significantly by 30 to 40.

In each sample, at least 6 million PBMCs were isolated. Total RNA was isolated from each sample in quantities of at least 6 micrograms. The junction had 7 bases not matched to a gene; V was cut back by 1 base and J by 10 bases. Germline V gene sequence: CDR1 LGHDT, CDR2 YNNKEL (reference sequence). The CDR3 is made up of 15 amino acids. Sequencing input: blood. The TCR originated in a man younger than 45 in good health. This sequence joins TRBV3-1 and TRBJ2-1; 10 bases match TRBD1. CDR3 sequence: CASSQAGTGDHEQFF. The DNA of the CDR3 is TGTGCCAGCAGCCAAGCGGGGACAGGGGACCACGAGCAGTTCTTC.